At least ten counts were recorded for the clone carrying this T cell receptor (beta chain). The sample is drawn from a study of T-cell reconstitution after alpha-beta-depleted transplantation in children. Preparation of the TCRbeta library used unique molecular identifiers. TCRdb recomputed calls from the PCR reads with MiXCR, one row per CDR3 protein. The table includes over 550,000 distinct CDR3 sequences, under 12% detected once. The CDR3 totals 13 residues. Trimming removed 5 bases at V and 4 bases at J, with 8 bases between. Germline-derived CDR1 and CDR2 are SGHTA and FQGNSA. The source of this sequence is a human donor who donated a stem cell graft to a child with acute myeloid leukemia. The source was PBMCs from the stem cell graft donor, collected from the stem cell graft. V gene TRBV7-2 combines with J gene TRBJ1-4; D gene uncertain. In DNA form, the CDR3 reads TGTGCCAGCAGCCGAGGAGATAATGAAAAACTGTTTTTT. Translation gives CASSRGDNEKLFF.